This is a list of T cell receptor beta chains from one sample in a study of T cell responses to AZD1222 COVID-19 vaccine. Here immunoSEQ multiplex PCR was the method, and the copy in TCRdb shows in-frame clones only, minus some. The sample carries 80,000 to 100,000 clones, around 84% recorded once. The sequenced sample was peripheral blood, obtained 28 days after the second AZD1222 dose. Receptors originate from an adult who received the AZD1222 COVID-19 vaccine. CDR3s include the opening cysteine and the closing phenylalanine or tryptophan. D genes are given only for firm matches. The size entry is marked missing in some rows and otherwise reads once, few, many or a size class.

d_call,v_call,j_call,clone_size,cdr3_nt,cdr3_aa
TRBD1,TRBV30,TRBJ1-3,.,TGTGCCTGGCCGACAGGGGCGAGCTCTGGAAACACCATATATTTT,CAWPTGASSGNTIYF
.,TRBV7-2,TRBJ2-3,once,TGTGCCAGCAGCTTAAGTCTGGCTGACTACACAGATACGCAGTATTTT,CASSLSLADYTDTQYF
.,TRBV11-3,TRBJ2-7,.,TGTGCCAGCAGCTTAGGAGACGCTACGGGCGAGCAGTACTTC,CASSLGDATGEQYF
TRBD1,TRBV30,TRBJ2-7,.,TGTGCCTGGACTCCCGGGACAGGGATAACCGAGCAGTACTTC,CAWTPGTGITEQYF
TRBD1,TRBV29-1,TRBJ2-7,.,TGCAGCGTTGGGCCAGGGGGATACGAGCAGTACTTC,CSVGPGGYEQYF
TRBD2,TRBV4-1,TRBJ2-7,.,TGCGCCAGCAGCCAAGGACCAGCGGGAGGTTCCTACGAGCAGTACTTC,CASSQGPAGGSYEQYF
.,TRBV19,TRBJ2-7,.,TGTGCCAGTAGTTACGGGTCCGCGTCCTACGAGCAGTACTTC,CASSYGSASYEQYF
.,TRBV27,TRBJ2-7,.,TGTGCCAGCAGTTCACAACTAGGGGGCTACGAGCAGTACTTC,CASSSQLGGYEQYF
.,TRBV4-1,TRBJ2-3,.,TGCGCCAGCAGCCAAGAGGTGACGGGGGATACGCAGTATTTT,CASSQEVTGDTQYF
.,TRBV19,TRBJ1-1,few,TGTGCCAGTAGTCCATGGGACACTGAAGCTTTCTTT,CASSPWDTEAFF
TRBD1,TRBV24-1,TRBJ2-7,.,TGTGCCACCAGTGATCGGACAGGGGGAATTTACGAGCAGTACTTC,CATSDRTGGIYEQYF
.,TRBV10-3,TRBJ1-2,.,TGTGCCATCAGTGAGGGCAGAAACTATGGCTACACCTTC,CAISEGRNYGYTF
.,TRBV5-1,TRBJ1-1,.,TGCGCCAGCAGCCTCCCGGGGGGGGGTAACACTGAAGCTTTCTTT,CASSLPGGGNTEAFF
.,TRBV27,TRBJ1-2,.,TGTGCCAGCAGTCACGGGGGCAACTATGGCTACACCTTC,CASSHGGNYGYTF
TRBD1,TRBV18,TRBJ2-7,.,TGTGCCAGCTCTCGTCCGGGACAGGGGGCGGGAGAGCAGTACTTC,CASSRPGQGAGEQYF
TRBD2,TRBV7-6,TRBJ2-1,.,TGTGCCAGCAGCCCACTAGCGGGGGCTCTGGATGAGCAGTTCTTC,CASSPLAGALDEQFF
.,TRBV6-5,TRBJ2-3,.,TGTGCCAGCAGTTACTCGGGGAGAAGCACAGATACGCAGTATTTT,CASSYSGRSTDTQYF
.,TRBV18,TRBJ1-5,.,TGTGCCAGCTCACCACCCGGGCAGCCCCAGCATTTT,CASSPPGQPQHF
.,TRBV7-2,TRBJ2-3,.,TGTGCCAGCAGCCCGTACCCGCAAAACACAGATACGCAGTATTTT,CASSPYPQNTDTQYF
.,TRBV28,TRBJ2-3,.,TGTGCCAGCAGTGCGGGCAGCACAGATACGCAGTATTTT,CASSAGSTDTQYF
TRBD2,TRBV11-3,TRBJ2-1,once,TGTGCCAGCAGCCCTAGAGGTGGGAGGGACAATGAGCAGTTCTTC,CASSPRGGRDNEQFF
.,TRBV5-1,TRBJ1-4,few,TGCGCCAGCAGCTTTGTCCAGGCCAATGAAAAACTGTTTTTT,CASSFVQANEKLFF
.,TRBV10-2,TRBJ2-6,.,TGCGCCAGCAGTGTGTCCGGCTCTGGGGCCAACGTCCTGACTTTC,CASSVSGSGANVLTF
TRBD1,TRBV19,TRBJ2-7,.,TGTGCCAGTAGTATCACAGGGGGCTCCTCCCTCGAGCAGTACTTC,CASSITGGSSLEQYF
TRBD2,TRBV9,TRBJ2-3,once,TGTGCCAGCAGTATGACTAGCGGACCCACAGATACGCAGTATTTT,CASSMTSGPTDTQYF
TRBD1,TRBV7-9,TRBJ1-2,few,TGTGCCAGCAGCCGTCCACCCTCGACAGGGATTAACTATGGCTACACCTTC,CASSRPPSTGINYGYTF
.,TRBV5-5,TRBJ2-2,.,TGTGCCAGCAGCCCGCCGACTACCGACACCGGGGAGCTGTTTTTT,CASSPPTTDTGELFF
.,TRBV27,TRBJ1-1,.,TGTGCCAGCAGTTTAGTAGGAAACACTGAAGCTTTCTTT,CASSLVGNTEAFF
.,TRBV5-1,TRBJ1-4,.,TGCGCCAGCAGCTCAGGGGCTTTTAATGAAAAACTGTTTTTT,CASSSGAFNEKLFF
.,TRBV6-2/TRBV6-3,TRBJ1-1,.,TGTGCCAGCAGTTACGGGACGGGTGGTTTCACTGAAGCTTTCTTT,CASSYGTGGFTEAFF
.,TRBV10-1,TRBJ1-1,.,TGCGCCAGCAGTGAGCAGTCTCAGAACACTGAAGCTTTCTTT,CASSEQSQNTEAFF
.,TRBV23-1,TRBJ2-3,.,TGCGCCAGCAGCCTCAATCTCCCGCACGTCCGAGGCACAGATACGCAGTATTTT,CASSLNLPHVRGTDTQYF
.,TRBV15,TRBJ2-5,.,TGTGCCACCAGCAGAGATCGGACTATTGGTCCCACACAAGAGACCCAGTACTTC,CATSRDRTIGPTQETQYF
.,TRBV10-3,TRBJ1-1,.,TGTGCCATCAGTGAGTCGTCCGGGGTTGAAGCTTTCTTT,CAISESSGVEAFF
.,TRBV5-1,TRBJ2-3,.,TGCGCCAGCAGCGCAACGGGACTCCCCCCAGATACGCAGTATTTT,CASSATGLPPDTQYF
.,TRBV19,TRBJ1-5,.,TGTGCCAGCGGGACCGGCAATCAGCCCCAGCATTTT,CASGTGNQPQHF
.,TRBV30,TRBJ1-6,.,TGTGCCTGGAGTGTAGGGGCGGGCCCCTATAATTCACCCCTCCACTTT,CAWSVGAGPYNSPLHF
TRBD2,TRBV7-8,TRBJ2-1,.,TGTGCCAGCAGCAGCGGGACTAGCTTCTACAATGAGCAGTTCTTC,CASSSGTSFYNEQFF
TRBD1,TRBV5-4,TRBJ1-2,.,TGTGCCAGCAGTTTACAGGGGGCCGGCTATGGCTACACCTTC,CASSLQGAGYGYTF
.,TRBV3-1/TRBV3-2,TRBJ1-1,.,TGTGCCAGCTCAATGAACACTGAAGCTTTCTTT,CASSMNTEAFF
TRBD1,TRBV6-5,TRBJ2-7,.,TGTGCCAGCTCGGGACAGGGATCCTACGAGCAGTACTTC,CASSGQGSYEQYF
TRBD2,TRBV7-8,TRBJ2-7,.,TGTGCCAGCAACCCCCGGGGGGGGCTCTACGAGCAGTACTTC,CASNPRGGLYEQYF
.,TRBV19,TRBJ2-1,.,TGTGCCAGTAGTATGGGCGGGGGCGCCAATGAGCAGTTCTTC,CASSMGGGANEQFF
.,TRBV2,TRBJ1-6,.,TGTGCCAGCAGGGGGGACGGCGACGTTAATTCACCCCTCCACTTT,CASRGDGDVNSPLHF
TRBD2,TRBV6-6,TRBJ2-7,.,TGTGCCAGCAGTTACACGTGGGAGGGTTACGAGCAGTACTTC,CASSYTWEGYEQYF
.,TRBV23-1,TRBJ1-1,.,TGCGCCACCCCCGGGCCGGGAGCTGAAGCTTTCTTT,CATPGPGAEAFF
TRBD1,TRBV5-1,TRBJ2-2,.,TGCGCCAGCAGCTTGAGGCAGGGGGCGACCGGGGAGCTGTTTTTT,CASSLRQGATGELFF
TRBD1,TRBV5-6,TRBJ1-4,.,TGTGCCAGCAGCATGGGACAGGGGCCTAATGAAAAACTGTTTTTT,CASSMGQGPNEKLFF
.,TRBV14,TRBJ1-2,.,TGTGCCAGCAGCCAAGATCGGCAGTATGGCTACACCTTC,CASSQDRQYGYTF
.,TRBV19,TRBJ1-1,.,TGTGCCAGTAGTATTATGGAGATGAACACTGAAGCTTTCTTT,CASSIMEMNTEAFF
.,TRBV19,TRBJ2-5,.,TGTGCCAGTAGGGGACCAACGGAGACCCAGTACTTC,CASRGPTETQYF
.,TRBV2,TRBJ1-2,.,TGTGCCAGCAACCCCTCGGGCAGCTATGGCTACACCTTC,CASNPSGSYGYTF
.,TRBV5-8,TRBJ2-7,once,TGTGCCAGCAGCTTGGCCGGGCGCGCCTACGAGCAGTACTTC,CASSLAGRAYEQYF
.,TRBV20-1,TRBJ2-1,.,TGCAGTGCTAGTTGGGGGACGTCCCTTCAAGTGCAGTTCTTC,CSASWGTSLQVQFF
TRBD2,TRBV9,TRBJ2-3,.,TGTGCCAGCAGCGCAAACCTCATTGGGAGGGTCGCAGATACGCAGTATTTT,CASSANLIGRVADTQYF
TRBD2,TRBV30,TRBJ2-7,.,TGTGCCTGGCGAGAACCTAGCGGGGGGGCCTCCGAGCAGTACTTC,CAWREPSGGASEQYF
.,TRBV7-2,TRBJ2-7,.,TGTGCCAGCAGCTTAGACAGTGGCAGGGCCTACGAGCAGTACTTC,CASSLDSGRAYEQYF